This T cell receptor beta chain was documented in a study of cytomegalovirus exposure and HLA in healthy donors. Trimming took 4 bases from V and 7 from J, leaving 15 bases between them. This CDR3 region has 14 residues. Germline lookup yields CDR1 SGHRS and CDR2 YFSETQ. The study's findings and limits: Analysis was carried out at a later point, and it linked a missense DCLRE1C variant to TCR beta V- and J-gene trimming.

Note on this clone: Its target is unknown.

Researchers ran the PCR with 60 Vbeta and 13 Jbeta primers. Profiled with immunoSEQ multiplex PCR; TCRdb holds only in-frame clones, not every one. Among approximately 97,000 clones, about 69% were seen once, and the ten largest hold approximately 4.8%. This clonotype was obtained from a human donor in good health. The chain uses TRBV5-1 and TRBJ2-1; possible D gene TRBD1, 6 bases. The specimen was PBMCs. The DNA of the CDR3 is TGCGCCAGCAGCCTCGGACAGATTAATAATGAGCAGTTCTTC. Translating it yields CASSLGQINNEQFF.